This TCR beta chain was observed in a study of CXCR3-negative and CXCR3-positive naive CD8 T cells. Study conclusions and caveats: Higher TRB CDR3 hydrophobicity marked CXCR3-positive naive cells relative to CXCR3-negative naive cells. The study found that naive CXCR3-negative and CXCR3-positive cells shared TRBV-TRBJ usage, while memory cells differed.

Cells classed as naive CD8+ T cells were CD45RO-CCR7+CD27+CD95-. To note about this clonotype: Its specificity is not known.

Preparation of TRB cDNA libraries relied on 5' RACE carrying UMI labels. No DNA is given; TCRdb re-called the 5' RACE reads and lists each CDR3 protein once. This sample's table has 35,000 to 55,000 distinct CDR3 sequences. There are 12 residues in the CDR3. Germline CDR1 is DFQATT and CDR2 is SNEGSKA (reference sequence). The origin of this receptor is a human donor in good health. Some clones in this sample may be carry-over from other donors' samples. The rearrangement uses TRBV20-1 and TRBJ1-1. The specimen was naive CXCR3- CD8+ T cells from blood. Subset specified: CD45RO-CCR7+CD27+CD95- naive CD8+ T cells lacking CXCR3 (TNR3-). The chain's CDR3 is CSVKTGNTEAFF.